The source of this TCR beta chain is a study of cytomegalovirus exposure and HLA in healthy donors. General study findings and limits: It was reportedly the case that the classifier diagnosed cytomegalovirus status with high specificity and sensitivity.

In regard to this clone: Its antigen remains unknown.

There are 16 residues in the CDR3. Germline V CDR1 and CDR2: LNHDA, SQIVND (reference sequence). Trimming removed 6 bases from V and 1 base from J; junction bases left unmatched: 10. The primer mix had 60 Vbeta and 13 Jbeta primers. The method was immunoSEQ multiplex PCR; TCRdb's version includes in-frame clones alone and lacks a portion of them. The sample includes 110,000 to 150,000 clones, about 80% seen only once; the top ten take under 4.5%. Sequenced sample: PBMCs. The origin of this receptor is a man aged 18-30 years in good health and CMV-seronegative. This chain connects TRBV19 to TRBJ2-5; 8 bases are shared with TRBD1. CDR3 DNA: TGTGCCAGTAGCCCAAGACAGGGGATGGTCCAAGAGACCCAGTACTTC. Protein sequence: CASSPRQGMVQETQYF.